Below are 14 T cell receptor beta chains sequenced from a single sample in a study of T cells in Graves' hyperthyroidism and ophthalmopathy. Amplification targeted TCR beta CDR3 regions from RNA transcripts. Initially, a first-round RT-PCR of the TCR CDR3 employed the HTBI primer set. TCRdb independently ran MiXCR on the multiplex PCR reads; one entry per CDR3 protein. The table has approximately 590,000 distinct CDR3 sequences, approximately 15% seen once; the top ten hold roughly 6.6%. Sequencing input: blood. All receptors derive from a woman in her 30s with Graves' hyperthyroidism.

Many counts were recorded for this clonotype. This rearrangement joins TRBV6-1 to TRBJ1-2; D unclear. This CDR3 has 14 amino acids. Germline CDR1 and CDR2: MNHNS and SASEGT. The V and J ends lost 5 bases and 5 bases respectively, with 15 bases between them. The CDR3 DNA follows: TGTGCCAGCAGTCCAACATCTCAACGGTATGGCTACACCTTC. Its translation: CASSPTSQRYGYTF.

A note on this clonotype: A read error is possible here, since a much larger clone lies one base away. The V and J genes are TRBV28 and TRBJ1-2; 7 bases line up with TRBD1. CDR1 and CDR2 (germline): MDHEN, SYDVKM. This CDR3 contains 12 residues. CDR3 DNA sequence: TGTGCCCGCAGTCTCGGGACAGTTGGCTACACCTTC. This sequence encodes CARSLGTVGYTF.

In its sample, this clonotype was seen a few times. CDR3 in amino acids: CSVEIDSTDTQYF. In DNA form, the CDR3 reads TGCAGCGTTGAAATCGATAGCACAGATACGCAGTATTTT. The chain carries TRBV29-1 and TRBJ2-3; D is unresolved. Trimming removed 2 bases from V and 0 bases from J, with 6 bases in between. This CDR3 comprises 13 residues. The germline V gene encodes CDR1 SQVTM and CDR2 ANQGSEA.

This clonotype has a count of ten or more. The gene calls are TRBV7-9 and TRBJ2-1; 9 bases are shared with TRBD2. Per the germline V gene, CDR1 is SEHNR and CDR2 is FQNEAQ (reference sequence). The CDR3 runs to 17 residues. V was clipped by 5 bases and J by 8 bases; unmatched bases: 16. CDR3 loop: CASSQPTRREGIHEQFF. DNA of the CDR3: TGTGCCAGCAGCCAACCCACGAGGCGGGAGGGCATCCATGAGCAGTTCTTC.

This clonotype was observed at least ten times. The chain is built from TRBV20-1 and TRBJ2-5; 10 bases map to TRBD2. CDR3 length: 15 amino acids. The J segment lost 4 bases and the V segment lost 1 base, leaving 6 bases of the junction unmatched. Per germline, CDR1 DFQATT and CDR2 SNEGSKA (reference sequence). The CDR3 coding sequence is TGCAGTGCTAGAGGGACTAGCGGCCCCCGAGAGACCCAGTACTTC. Its protein is CSARGTSGPRETQYF.

This clonotype has a handful of counts. The chain carries TRBV20-1 and TRBJ1-2, with D perhaps matching TRBD1 (5 bases). Trimming removed 6 bases from V and 1 base from J, with 18 bases in between. Per the germline V gene, CDR1 is DFQATT and CDR2 is SNEGSKA (reference sequence). The CDR3 spans 15 residues. This chain's CDR3 is CSAEEGAGSNYGYTF. The DNA for the CDR3 is TGCAGTGCGGAAGAGGGTGCAGGGAGTAACTATGGCTACACCTTC.

This clonotype has ten or more counts. The chain carries TRBV3-1 and TRBJ1-5; no clear D. Trimming left V 0 bases short and J 5 bases short, with 8 bases between. CDR3 length: 14 residues. Germline values: CDR1 LGHDT, CDR2 YNNKEL (reference sequence). The CDR3 DNA is TGTGCCAGCAGCCAAGATTGGTCAGATCAGCCCCAGCATTTT. As protein: CASSQDWSDQPQHF.

Comment on this clonotype: A much larger clone sits a single nucleotide away, making a read error possible. The chain links TRBV28 to TRBJ1-2, with TRBD1 as a possible D gene (6 bases). The V gene's germline CDR1 is MDHEN and CDR2 SYDVKM. V was shortened by 6 bases and J by 8 bases, with 16 bases between the two germline ends. The CDR3 contains 13 residues. CDR3 coding DNA: TGTGCCAGCAGACCCACGGGGGGGACAGGCTACACCTTC. The encoded protein is CASRPTGGTGYTF.

The chain links TRBV7-2 to TRBJ1-4, with D tentatively TRBD1 (5 bases). Germline CDR1 SGHTA, CDR2 FQGNSA. Deletions cut 4 bases from V and 5 bases from J, with 14 bases between. The CDR3 spans 15 residues. The CDR3 loop reads CASSSSGGENEKLFF. Written as DNA, the CDR3 is TGTGCCAGCAGCTCCTCCGGGGGTGAGAATGAAAAACTGTTTTTT.

There are many counts of this clonotype. The chain recombines TRBV30 with TRBJ2-2; D uncertain. There are 13 residues in the CDR3. V lost 0 bases to trimming and J lost 7 bases, with 9 bases between them. Germline V CDR1 and CDR2: GTSNPN, SVGIG (reference sequence). Here the CDR3 DNA reads TGTGCCTGGAGTGTACAGAGAGGCGGGGAGCTGTTTTTT. Encoded protein: CAWSVQRGGELFF.

This chain joins TRBV2 and TRBJ1-1; no clear D gene. Germline values: CDR1 SNHLY, CDR2 FYNNEI. The V gene lost 6 bases and the J gene lost 6 bases, with 11 bases spanning the gap. The CDR3 totals 12 residues. The CDR3 protein is CASSVVGAEAFF. The DNA for the CDR3 is TGTGCCAGCAGCGTCGTAGGCGCTGAAGCTTTCTTT. Looking up the rest from reference TRBV2 and TRBJ1-1 gives the full variable domain: EPEVTQTPSHQVTQMGQEVILRCVPISNHLYFYWYRQILGQKVEFLVSFYNNEISEKSEIFDDQFSVERPDGSNFTLKIRSTKLEDSAMYFCASSVVGAEAFFGQGTRLTVV.

This clonotype was counted ten times or more. The chain uses TRBV28 and TRBJ2-7; maybe TRBD1 (5 bases). Deletions cut 6 bases from V and 0 bases from J, with 18 bases between. Germline V gene data show CDR1 as MDHEN and CDR2 as SYDVKM. CDR3 length: 16 amino acids. The CDR3 DNA follows: TGTGCCAGCAGCTCCGTTTGGGGCCAACTCTCCTACGAGCAGTACTTC. Translation: CASSSVWGQLSYEQYF. The full variable domain, rest sourced from reference TRBV28 and TRBJ2-7, is DVKVTQSSRYLVKRTGEKVFLECVQDMDHENMFWYRQDPGLGLRLIYFSYDVKMKEKGDIPEGYSVSREKKERFSLILESASTNQTSMYLCASSSVWGQLSYEQYFGPGTRLTVT.

This clonotype was detected ten times or more. The chain combines TRBV20-1 with TRBJ1-1, with 9 bases matching TRBD1. V lost 5 bases to trimming and J lost 3 bases; unmatched junction nucleotides: 4. Germline CDR1 is DFQATT and CDR2 is SNEGSKA (reference sequence). The CDR3 runs to 13 residues. The DNA of the CDR3 is TGCAGTGCTGCCGGGACAGGGCACACTGAAGCTTTCTTT. Translated, it gives CSAAGTGHTEAFF.

The gene calls are TRBV18 and TRBJ1-2; unclear D gene. The germline gives CDR1 KGHSH, CDR2 LQKENI. CDR3 length equals 13 residues. The V end lost 2 bases, the J end lost 4 bases, and 8 bases lay between the germline ends. The DNA of the CDR3 is TGTGCCAGCTCACCATCGGACGGCTATGGCTACACCTTC. Protein sequence: CASSPSDGYGYTF. The complete variable domain, with remaining parts taken from reference TRBV18 and TRBJ1-2, reads NAGVMQNPRHLVRRRGQEARLRCSPMKGHSHVYWYRQLPEEGLKFMVYLQKENIIDESGMPKERFSAEFPKEGPSILRIQQVVRGDSAAYFCASSPSDGYGYTFGSGTRLTVV.